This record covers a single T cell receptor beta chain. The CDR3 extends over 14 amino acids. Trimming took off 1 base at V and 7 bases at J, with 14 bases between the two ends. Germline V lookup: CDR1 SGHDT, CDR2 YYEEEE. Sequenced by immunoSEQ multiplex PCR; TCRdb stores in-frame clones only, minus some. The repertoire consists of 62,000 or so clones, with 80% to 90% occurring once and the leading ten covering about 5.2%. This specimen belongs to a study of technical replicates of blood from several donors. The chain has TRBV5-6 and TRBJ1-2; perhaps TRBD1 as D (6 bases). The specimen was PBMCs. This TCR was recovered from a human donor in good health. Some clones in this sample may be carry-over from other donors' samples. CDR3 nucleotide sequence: TGTGCCAGCAGCTTGAGGAACAGGGTACGTGGCTACACCTTC. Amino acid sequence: CASSLRNRVRGYTF.